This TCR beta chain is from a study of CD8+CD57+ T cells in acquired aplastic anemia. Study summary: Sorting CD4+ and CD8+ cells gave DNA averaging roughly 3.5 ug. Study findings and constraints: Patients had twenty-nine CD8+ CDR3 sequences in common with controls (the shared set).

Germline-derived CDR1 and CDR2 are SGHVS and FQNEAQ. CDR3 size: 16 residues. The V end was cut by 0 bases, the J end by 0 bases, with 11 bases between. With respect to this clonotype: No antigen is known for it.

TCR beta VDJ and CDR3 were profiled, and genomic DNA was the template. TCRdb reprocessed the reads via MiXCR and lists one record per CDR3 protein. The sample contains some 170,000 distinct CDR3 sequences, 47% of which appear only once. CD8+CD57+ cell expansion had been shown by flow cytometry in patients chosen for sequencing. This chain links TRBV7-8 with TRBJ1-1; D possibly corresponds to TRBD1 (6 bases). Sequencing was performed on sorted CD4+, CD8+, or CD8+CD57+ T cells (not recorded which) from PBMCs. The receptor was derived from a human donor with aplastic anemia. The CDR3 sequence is CASSLAGAGMNTEAFF. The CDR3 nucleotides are TGTGCCAGCAGCTTAGCGGGGGCCGGCATGAACACTGAAGCTTTCTTT.